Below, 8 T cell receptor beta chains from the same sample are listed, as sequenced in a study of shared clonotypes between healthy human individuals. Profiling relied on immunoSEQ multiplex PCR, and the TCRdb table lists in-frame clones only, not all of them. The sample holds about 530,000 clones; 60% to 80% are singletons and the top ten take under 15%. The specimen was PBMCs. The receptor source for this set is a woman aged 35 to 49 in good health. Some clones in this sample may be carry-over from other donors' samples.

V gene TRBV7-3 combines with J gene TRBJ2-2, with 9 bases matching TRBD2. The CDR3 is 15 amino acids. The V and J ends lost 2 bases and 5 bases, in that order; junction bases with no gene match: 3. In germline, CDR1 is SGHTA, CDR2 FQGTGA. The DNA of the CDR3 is TGTGCCAGCAGCTTAGTAGCGGGAGTGACCGGGGAGCTGTTTTTT. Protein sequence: CASSLVAGVTGELFF.

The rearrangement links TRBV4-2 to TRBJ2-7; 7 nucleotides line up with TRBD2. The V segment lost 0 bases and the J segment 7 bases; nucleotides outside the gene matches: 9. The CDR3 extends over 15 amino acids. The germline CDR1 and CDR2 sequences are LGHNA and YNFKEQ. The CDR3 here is CASSQEGGRQWEQYF. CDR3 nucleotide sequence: TGTGCCAGCAGCCAAGAGGGGGGGAGGCAATGGGAGCAGTACTTC.

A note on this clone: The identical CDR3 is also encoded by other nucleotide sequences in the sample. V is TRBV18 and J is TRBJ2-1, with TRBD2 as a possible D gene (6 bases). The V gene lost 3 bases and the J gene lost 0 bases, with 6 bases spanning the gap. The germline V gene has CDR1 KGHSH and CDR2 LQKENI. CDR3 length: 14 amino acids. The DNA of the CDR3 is TGTGCCAGCTCACCGGGGGGCTCCTACAATGAGCAGTTCTTC. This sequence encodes CASSPGGSYNEQFF.

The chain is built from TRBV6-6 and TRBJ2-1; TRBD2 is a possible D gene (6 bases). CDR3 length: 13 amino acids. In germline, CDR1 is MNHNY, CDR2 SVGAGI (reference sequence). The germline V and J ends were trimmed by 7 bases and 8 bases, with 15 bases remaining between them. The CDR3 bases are TGTGCCAGCATTAGAGCGGGTATGGATGAGCAGTTCTTC. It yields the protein CASIRAGMDEQFF.

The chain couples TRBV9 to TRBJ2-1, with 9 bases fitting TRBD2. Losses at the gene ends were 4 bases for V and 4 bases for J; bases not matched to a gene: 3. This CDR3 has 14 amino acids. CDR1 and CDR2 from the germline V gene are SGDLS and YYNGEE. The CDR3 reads CASSRGGAYNEQFF. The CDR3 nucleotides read TGTGCCAGCAGCCGCGGGGGGGCTTACAATGAGCAGTTCTTC.

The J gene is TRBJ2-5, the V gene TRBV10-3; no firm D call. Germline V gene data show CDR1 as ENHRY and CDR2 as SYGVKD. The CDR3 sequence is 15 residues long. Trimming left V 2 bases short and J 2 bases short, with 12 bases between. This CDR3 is CAISERAATQETQYF. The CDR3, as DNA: TGTGCCATCAGTGAGAGGGCCGCTACACAAGAGACCCAGTACTTC.

The CDR3 DNA reads TGTGCCAGCAGCCAAGGCGGGACAGGGGTCAATGAGCAGTTCTTC. Amino acid sequence: CASSQGGTGVNEQFF. The chain links TRBV7-3 to TRBJ2-1, with 10 bases aligning to TRBD1. The CDR3 runs 15 residues. The ends lost 5 bases at V and 6 bases at J; junction bases unmatched: 7. Germline assignment: CDR1 SGHTA and CDR2 FQGTGA.

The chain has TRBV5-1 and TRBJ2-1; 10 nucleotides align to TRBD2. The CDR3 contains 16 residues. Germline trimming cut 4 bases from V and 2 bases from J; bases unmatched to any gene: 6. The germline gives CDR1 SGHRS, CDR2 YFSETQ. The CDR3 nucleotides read TGCGCCAGCAGCCAGCTAGCGGGAGTTGCCTACAATGAGCAGTTCTTC. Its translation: CASSQLAGVAYNEQFF.